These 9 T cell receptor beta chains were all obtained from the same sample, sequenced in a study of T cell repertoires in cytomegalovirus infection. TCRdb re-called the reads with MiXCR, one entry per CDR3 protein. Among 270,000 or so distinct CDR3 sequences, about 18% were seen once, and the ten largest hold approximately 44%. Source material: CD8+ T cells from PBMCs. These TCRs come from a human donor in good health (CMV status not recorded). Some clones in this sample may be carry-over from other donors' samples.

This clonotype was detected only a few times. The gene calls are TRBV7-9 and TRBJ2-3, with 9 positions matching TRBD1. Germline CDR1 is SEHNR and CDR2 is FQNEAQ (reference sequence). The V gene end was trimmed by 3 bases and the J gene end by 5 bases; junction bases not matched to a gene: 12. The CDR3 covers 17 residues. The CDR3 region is CASSFGGTGYSRDTQYF. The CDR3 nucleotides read TGTGCCAGCAGCTTCGGTGGGACAGGGTACTCAAGAGATACGCAGTATTTT.

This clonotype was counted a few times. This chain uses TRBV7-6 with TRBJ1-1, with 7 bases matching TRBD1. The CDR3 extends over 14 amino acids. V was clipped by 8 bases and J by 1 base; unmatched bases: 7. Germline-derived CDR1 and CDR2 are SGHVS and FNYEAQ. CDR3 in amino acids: CASDRGTANTEAFF. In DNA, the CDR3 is TGTGCCAGCGACCGGGGGACAGCGAACACTGAAGCTTTCTTT.

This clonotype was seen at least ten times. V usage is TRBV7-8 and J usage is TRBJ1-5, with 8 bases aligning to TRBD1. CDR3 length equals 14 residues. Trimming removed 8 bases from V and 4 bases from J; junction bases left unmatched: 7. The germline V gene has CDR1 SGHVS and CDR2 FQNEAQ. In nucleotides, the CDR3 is TGTGCCAGCCAGGGGGCAGGGTGGAATCAGCCCCAGCATTTT. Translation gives CASQGAGWNQPQHF. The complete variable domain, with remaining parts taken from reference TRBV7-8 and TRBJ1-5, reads GAGVSQSPRYKVAKRGQDVALRCDPISGHVSLFWYQQALGQGPEFLTYFQNEAQLDKSGLPSDRFFAERPEGSVSTLKIQRTQQEDSAVYLCASQGAGWNQPQHFGDGTRLSIL.

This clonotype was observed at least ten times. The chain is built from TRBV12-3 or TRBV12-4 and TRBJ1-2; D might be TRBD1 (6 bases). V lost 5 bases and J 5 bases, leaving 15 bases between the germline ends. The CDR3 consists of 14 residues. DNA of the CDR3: TGTGCCAGCAGTGCCTCTGGACAGCCTTATGGCTACACCTTC. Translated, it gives CASSASGQPYGYTF.

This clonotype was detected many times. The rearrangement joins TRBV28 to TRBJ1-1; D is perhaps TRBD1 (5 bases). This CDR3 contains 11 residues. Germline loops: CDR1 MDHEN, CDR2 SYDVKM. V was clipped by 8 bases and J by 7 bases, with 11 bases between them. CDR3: CASVRDGEAFF. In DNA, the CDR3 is TGTGCCAGCGTCCGGGACGGTGAAGCTTTCTTT.

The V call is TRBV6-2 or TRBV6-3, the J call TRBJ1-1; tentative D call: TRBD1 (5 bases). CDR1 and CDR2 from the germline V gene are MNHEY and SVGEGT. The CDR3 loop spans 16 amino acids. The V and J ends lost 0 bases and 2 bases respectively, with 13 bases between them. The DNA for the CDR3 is TGTGCCAGCAGTTACTCGTCACAGGCACCAAACACTGAAGCTTTCTTT. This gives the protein CASSYSSQAPNTEAFF.

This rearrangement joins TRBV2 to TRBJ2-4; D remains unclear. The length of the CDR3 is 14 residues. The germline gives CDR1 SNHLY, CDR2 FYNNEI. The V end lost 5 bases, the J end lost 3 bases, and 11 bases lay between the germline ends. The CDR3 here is CASSNPPVKNIQYF. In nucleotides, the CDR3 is TGTGCCAGCAGTAACCCCCCGGTCAAAAACATTCAGTACTTC.

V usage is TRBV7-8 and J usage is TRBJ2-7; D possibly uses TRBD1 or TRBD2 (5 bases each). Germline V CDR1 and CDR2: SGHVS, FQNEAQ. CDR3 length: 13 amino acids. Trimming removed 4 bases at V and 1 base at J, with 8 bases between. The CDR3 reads CASSWDLSYEQYF. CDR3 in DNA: TGTGCCAGCAGCTGGGACCTGTCCTACGAGCAGTACTTC. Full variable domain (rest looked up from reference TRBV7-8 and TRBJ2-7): GAGVSQSPRYKVAKRGQDVALRCDPISGHVSLFWYQQALGQGPEFLTYFQNEAQLDKSGLPSDRFFAERPEGSVSTLKIQRTQQEDSAVYLCASSWDLSYEQYFGPGTRLTVT.

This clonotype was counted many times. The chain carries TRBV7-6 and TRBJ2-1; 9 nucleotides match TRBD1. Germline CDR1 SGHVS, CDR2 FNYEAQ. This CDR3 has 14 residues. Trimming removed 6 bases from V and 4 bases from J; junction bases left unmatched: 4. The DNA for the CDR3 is TGTGCCAGCAGTACCGGGACAGGGTACAATGAGCAGTTCTTC. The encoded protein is CASSTGTGYNEQFF.